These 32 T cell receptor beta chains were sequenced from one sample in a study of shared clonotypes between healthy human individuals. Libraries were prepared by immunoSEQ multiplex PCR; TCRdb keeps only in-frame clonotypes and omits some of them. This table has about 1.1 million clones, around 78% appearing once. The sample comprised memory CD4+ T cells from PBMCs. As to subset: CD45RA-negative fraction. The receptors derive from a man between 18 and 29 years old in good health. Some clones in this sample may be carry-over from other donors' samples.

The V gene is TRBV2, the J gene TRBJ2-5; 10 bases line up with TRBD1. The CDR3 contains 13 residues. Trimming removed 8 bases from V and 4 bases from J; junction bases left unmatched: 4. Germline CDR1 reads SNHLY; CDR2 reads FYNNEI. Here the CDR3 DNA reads TGTGCCAGCGCCGGGACAGGGGCAGAGACCCAGTACTTC. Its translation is CASAGTGAETQYF.

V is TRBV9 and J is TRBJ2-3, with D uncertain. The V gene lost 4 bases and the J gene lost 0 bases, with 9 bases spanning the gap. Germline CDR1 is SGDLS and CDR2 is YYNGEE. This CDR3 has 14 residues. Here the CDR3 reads CASSLLASTDTQYF. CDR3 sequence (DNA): TGTGCCAGCAGCCTTCTGGCTAGCACAGATACGCAGTATTTT.

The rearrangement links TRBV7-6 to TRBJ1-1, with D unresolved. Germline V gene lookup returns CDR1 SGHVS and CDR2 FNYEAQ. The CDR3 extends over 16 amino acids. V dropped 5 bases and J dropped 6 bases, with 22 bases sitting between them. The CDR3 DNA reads TGTGCCAGCAGCACCTTCTCACGGACGGGCTCCCCTGAAGCTTTCTTT. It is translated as CASSTFSRTGSPEAFF.

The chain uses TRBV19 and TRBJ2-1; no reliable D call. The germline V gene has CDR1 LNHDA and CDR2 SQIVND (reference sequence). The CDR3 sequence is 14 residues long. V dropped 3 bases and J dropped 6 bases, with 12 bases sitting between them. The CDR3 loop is CASSIGILSNEQFF. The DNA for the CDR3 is TGTGCCAGTAGTATTGGCATACTCAGCAATGAGCAGTTCTTC. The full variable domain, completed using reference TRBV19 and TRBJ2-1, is DGGITQSPKYLFRKEGQNVTLSCEQNLNHDAMYWYRQDPGQGLRLIYYSQIVNDFQKGDIAEGYSVSREKKESFPLTVTSAQKNPTAFYLCASSIGILSNEQFFGPGTRLTVL.

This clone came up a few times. The CDR3 DNA is TGCGCCAGCAGCCAAGTTATCGGGTCCTATGGCTACACCTTC. This translates into CASSQVIGSYGYTF. The chain employs TRBV4-1 and TRBJ1-2; no reliable D call. V lost 1 base and J 4 bases, leaving 10 bases between the germline ends. This CDR3 is built from 14 residues. Per the germline V gene, CDR1 is MGHRA and CDR2 is YSYEKL.

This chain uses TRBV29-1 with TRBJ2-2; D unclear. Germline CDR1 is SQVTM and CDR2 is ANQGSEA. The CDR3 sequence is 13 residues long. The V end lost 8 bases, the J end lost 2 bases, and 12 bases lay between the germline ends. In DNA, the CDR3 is TGCAGCTACGTCGAACGTAACACCGGGGAGCTGTTTTTT. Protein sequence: CSYVERNTGELFF.

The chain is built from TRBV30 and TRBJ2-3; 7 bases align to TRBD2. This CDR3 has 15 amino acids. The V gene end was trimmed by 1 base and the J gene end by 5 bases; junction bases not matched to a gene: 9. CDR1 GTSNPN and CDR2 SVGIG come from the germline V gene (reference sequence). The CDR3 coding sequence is TGTGCCTGGAGTGCCGGGGACTATGGTAGAGATACGCAGTATTTT. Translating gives CAWSAGDYGRDTQYF.

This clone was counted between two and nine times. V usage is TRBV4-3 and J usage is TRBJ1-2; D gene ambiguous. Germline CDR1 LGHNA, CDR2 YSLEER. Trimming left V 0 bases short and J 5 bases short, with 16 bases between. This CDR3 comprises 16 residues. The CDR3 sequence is CASSQDWEGGGYGYTF. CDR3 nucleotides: TGCGCCAGCAGCCAAGATTGGGAGGGAGGAGGGTATGGCTACACCTTC.

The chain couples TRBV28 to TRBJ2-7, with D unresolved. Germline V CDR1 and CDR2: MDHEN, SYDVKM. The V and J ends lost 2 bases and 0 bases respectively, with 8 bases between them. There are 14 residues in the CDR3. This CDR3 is CASSLQVPSYEQYF. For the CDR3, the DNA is TGTGCCAGCAGTTTACAGGTCCCCTCCTACGAGCAGTACTTC.

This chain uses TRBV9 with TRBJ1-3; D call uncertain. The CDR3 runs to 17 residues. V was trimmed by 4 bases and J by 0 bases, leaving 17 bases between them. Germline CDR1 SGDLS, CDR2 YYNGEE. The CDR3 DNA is TGTGCCAGCAGCACACGTCCTACGGCTAGCTCTGGAAACACCATATATTTT. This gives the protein CASSTRPTASSGNTIYF.

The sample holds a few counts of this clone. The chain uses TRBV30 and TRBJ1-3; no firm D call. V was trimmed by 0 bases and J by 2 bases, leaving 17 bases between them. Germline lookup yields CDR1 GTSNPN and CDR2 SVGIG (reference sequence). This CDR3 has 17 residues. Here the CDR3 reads CAWSVPNWTLAGNTIYF. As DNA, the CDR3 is TGTGCCTGGAGTGTACCCAATTGGACGTTAGCTGGAAACACCATATATTTT.

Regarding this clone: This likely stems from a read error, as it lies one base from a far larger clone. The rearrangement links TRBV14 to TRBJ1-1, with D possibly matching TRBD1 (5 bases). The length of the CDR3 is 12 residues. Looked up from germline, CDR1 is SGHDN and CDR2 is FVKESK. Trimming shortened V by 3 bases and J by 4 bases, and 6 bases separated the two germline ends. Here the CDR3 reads CASSQGGTEAFF. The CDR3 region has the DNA TGTGCCAGCAGCCAGGGGGGCACTGAAGCTTTCTTT.

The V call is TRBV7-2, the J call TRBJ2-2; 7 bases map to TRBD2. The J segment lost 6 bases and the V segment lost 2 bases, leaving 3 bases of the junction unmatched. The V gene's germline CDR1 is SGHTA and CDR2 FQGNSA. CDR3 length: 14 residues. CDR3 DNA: TGTGCCAGCAGCTTAAGCGGGGCCTCCGGGGAGCTGTTTTTT. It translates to CASSLSGASGELFF.

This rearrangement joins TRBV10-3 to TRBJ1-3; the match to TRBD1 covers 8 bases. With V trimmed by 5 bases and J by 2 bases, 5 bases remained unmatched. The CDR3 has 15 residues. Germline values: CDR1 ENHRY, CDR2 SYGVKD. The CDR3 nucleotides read TGTGCCATCAGTTTTTCGACAGGGGCTGGAAACACCATATATTTT. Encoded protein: CAISFSTGAGNTIYF.

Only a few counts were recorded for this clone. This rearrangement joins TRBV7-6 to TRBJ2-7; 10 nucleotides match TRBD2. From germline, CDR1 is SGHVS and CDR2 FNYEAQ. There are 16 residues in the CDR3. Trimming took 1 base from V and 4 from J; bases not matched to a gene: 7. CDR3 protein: CASSLGRTSGAYEQYF. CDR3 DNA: TGTGCCAGCAGCTTAGGTCGGACTAGCGGAGCTTACGAGCAGTACTTC. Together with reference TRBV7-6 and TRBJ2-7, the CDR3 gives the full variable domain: GAGVSQSPRYKVTKRGQDVALRCDPISGHVSLYWYRQALGQGPEFLTYFNYEAQQDKSGLPNDRFSAERPEGSISTLTIQRTEQRDSAMYRCASSLGRTSGAYEQYFGPGTRLTVT.

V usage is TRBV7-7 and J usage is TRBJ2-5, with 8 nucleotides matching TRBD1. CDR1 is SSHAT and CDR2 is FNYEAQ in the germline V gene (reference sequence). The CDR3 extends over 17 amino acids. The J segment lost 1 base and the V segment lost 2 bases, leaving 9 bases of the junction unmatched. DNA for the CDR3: TGTGCCAGCAGCTTATATCCCTTTGGACAGGGCCAAGAGACCCAGTACTTC. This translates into CASSLYPFGQGQETQYF.

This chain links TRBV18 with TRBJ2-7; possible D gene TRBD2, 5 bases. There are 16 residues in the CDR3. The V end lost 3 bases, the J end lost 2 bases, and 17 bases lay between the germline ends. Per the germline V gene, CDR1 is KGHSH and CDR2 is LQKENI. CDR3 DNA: TGTGCCAGCTCACCGGCTCCTCAGTGGCGGGCCTACGAGCAGTACTTC. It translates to CASSPAPQWRAYEQYF.

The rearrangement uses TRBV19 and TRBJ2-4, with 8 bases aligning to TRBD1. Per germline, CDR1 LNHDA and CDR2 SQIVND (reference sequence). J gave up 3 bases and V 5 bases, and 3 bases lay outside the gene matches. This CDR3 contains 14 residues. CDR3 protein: CASSFTGGKNIQYF. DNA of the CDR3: TGTGCCAGTAGTTTTACAGGGGGCAAAAACATTCAGTACTTC.

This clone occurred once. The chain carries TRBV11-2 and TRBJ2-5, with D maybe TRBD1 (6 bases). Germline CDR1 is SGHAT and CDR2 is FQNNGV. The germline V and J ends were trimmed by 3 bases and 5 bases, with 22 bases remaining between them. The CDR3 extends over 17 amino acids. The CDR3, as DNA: TGTGCCAGCAGCTTTCGCCCAGGGGCCATGGCAAGGGAGACCCAGTACTTC. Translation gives CASSFRPGAMARETQYF.

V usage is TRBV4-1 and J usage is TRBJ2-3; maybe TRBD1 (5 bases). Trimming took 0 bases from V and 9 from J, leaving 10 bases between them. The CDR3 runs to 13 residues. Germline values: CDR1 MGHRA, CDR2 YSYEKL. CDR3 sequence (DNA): TGCGCCAGCAGCCAAGAGGATAGGACAACGCAGTATTTT. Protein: CASSQEDRTTQYF.

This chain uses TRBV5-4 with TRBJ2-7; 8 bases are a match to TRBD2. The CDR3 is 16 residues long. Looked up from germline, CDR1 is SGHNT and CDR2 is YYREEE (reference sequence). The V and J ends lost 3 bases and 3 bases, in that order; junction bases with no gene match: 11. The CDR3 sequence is CASSSLGRGDFYEQYF. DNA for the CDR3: TGTGCCAGCAGCTCCCTGGGGCGGGGGGATTTCTACGAGCAGTACTTC.

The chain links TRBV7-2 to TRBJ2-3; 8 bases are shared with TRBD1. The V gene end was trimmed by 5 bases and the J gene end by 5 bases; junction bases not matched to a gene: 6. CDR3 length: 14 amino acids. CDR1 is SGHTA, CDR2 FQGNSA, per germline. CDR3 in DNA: TGTGCCAGCAGCCTGGACAGGGCACAAGATACGCAGTATTTT. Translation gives CASSLDRAQDTQYF.

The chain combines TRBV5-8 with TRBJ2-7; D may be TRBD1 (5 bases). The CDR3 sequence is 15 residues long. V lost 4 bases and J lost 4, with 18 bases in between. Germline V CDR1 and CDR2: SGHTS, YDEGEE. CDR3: CASSPPEPGLYEQYF. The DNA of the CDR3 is TGTGCCAGCAGCCCCCCGGAGCCAGGGCTTTACGAGCAGTACTTC.

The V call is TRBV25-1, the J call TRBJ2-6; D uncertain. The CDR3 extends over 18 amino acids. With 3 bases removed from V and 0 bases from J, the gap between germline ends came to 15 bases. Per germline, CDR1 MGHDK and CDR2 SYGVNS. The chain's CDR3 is CASSDPRLGGSGANVLTF. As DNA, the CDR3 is TGTGCCAGCAGTGACCCCCGCCTGGGCGGCTCTGGGGCCAACGTCCTGACTTTC. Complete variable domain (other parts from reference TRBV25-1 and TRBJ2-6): EADIYQTPRYLVIGTGKKITLECSQTMGHDKMYWYQQDPGMELHLIHYSYGVNSTEKGDLSSESTVSRIRTEHFPLTLESARPSHTSQYLCASSDPRLGGSGANVLTFGAGSRLTVL.

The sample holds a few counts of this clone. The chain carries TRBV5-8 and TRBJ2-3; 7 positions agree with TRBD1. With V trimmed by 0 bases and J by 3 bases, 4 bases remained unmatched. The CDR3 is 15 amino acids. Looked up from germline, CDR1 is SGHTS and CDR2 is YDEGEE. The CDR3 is CASSLDRGGTDTQYF. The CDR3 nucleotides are TGTGCCAGCAGCTTGGACAGGGGCGGGACAGATACGCAGTATTTT.

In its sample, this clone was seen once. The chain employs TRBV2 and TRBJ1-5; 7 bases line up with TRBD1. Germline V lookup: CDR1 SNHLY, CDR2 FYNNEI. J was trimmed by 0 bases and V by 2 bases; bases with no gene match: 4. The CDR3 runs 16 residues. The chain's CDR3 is CASSERRQGSNQPQHF. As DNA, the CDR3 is TGTGCCAGCAGTGAAAGACGACAGGGTAGCAATCAGCCCCAGCATTTT.

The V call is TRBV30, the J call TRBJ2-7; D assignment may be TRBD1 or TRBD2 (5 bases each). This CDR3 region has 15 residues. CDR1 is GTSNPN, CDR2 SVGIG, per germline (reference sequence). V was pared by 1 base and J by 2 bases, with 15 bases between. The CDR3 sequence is CAWSATGTFTYEQYF. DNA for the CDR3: TGTGCCTGGAGTGCGACCGGGACCTTCACCTACGAGCAGTACTTC.

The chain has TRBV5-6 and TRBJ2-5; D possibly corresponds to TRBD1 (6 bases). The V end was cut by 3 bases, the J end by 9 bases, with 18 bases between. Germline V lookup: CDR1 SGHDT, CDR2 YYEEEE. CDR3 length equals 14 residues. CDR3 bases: TGTGCCAGCAGCTGGGACCGGGACATCCGGGCCCAGTACTTC. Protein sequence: CASSWDRDIRAQYF. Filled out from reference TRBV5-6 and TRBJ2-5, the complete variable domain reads DAGVTQSPTHLIKTRGQQVTLRCSPKSGHDTVSWYQQALGQGPQFIFQYYEEEERQRGNFPDRFSGHQFPNYSSELNVNALLLGDSALYLCASSWDRDIRAQYFGPGTRLLVL.

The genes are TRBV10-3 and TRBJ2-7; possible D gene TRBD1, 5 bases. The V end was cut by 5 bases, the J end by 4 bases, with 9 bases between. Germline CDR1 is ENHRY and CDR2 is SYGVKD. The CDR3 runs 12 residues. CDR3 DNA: TGTGCCATCAGTTCCCAGGGATACGAGCAGTACTTC. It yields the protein CAISSQGYEQYF.

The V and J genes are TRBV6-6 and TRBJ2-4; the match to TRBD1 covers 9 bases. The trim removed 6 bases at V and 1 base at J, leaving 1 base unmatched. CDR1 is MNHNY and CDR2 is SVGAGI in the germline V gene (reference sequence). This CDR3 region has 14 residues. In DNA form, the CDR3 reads TGTGCCAGCAGCGGACAGGGGGCCAAAAACATTCAGTACTTC. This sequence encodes CASSGQGAKNIQYF.

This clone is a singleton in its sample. The CDR3: CASSFSGALGPGELFF. In DNA, the CDR3 is TGTGCCAGCAGCTTTTCGGGCGCTCTGGGCCCCGGGGAGCTGTTTTTT. The genes are TRBV7-3 and TRBJ2-2; D is ambiguous. The CDR3 has 16 amino acids. V shed 3 bases and J shed 6 bases, with 17 bases lying between them. The germline V gene encodes CDR1 SGHTA and CDR2 FQGTGA.

CDR3 loop: CASSPPSSARVYNEQFF. The CDR3 bases are TGTGCCAGCTCACCACCGAGTAGCGCCCGCGTGTACAATGAGCAGTTCTTC. The chain employs TRBV18 and TRBJ2-1; D might be TRBD2 (5 bases). V lost 0 bases to trimming and J lost 4 bases, with 16 bases between them. The CDR3 is 17 amino acids. The germline gives CDR1 KGHSH, CDR2 LQKENI. The complete variable domain, with remaining parts taken from reference TRBV18 and TRBJ2-1, reads NAGVMQNPRHLVRRRGQEARLRCSPMKGHSHVYWYRQLPEEGLKFMVYLQKENIIDESGMPKERFSAEFPKEGPSILRIQQVVRGDSAAYFCASSPPSSARVYNEQFFGPGTRLTVL.